Shown below are 24 T cell receptor beta chains from a single sample sequenced in a study of response to subunit inactivated influenza vaccine. TCRdb reanalysed the RT-PCR reads using MiXCR and keeps one entry per CDR3 protein. The profile shows about 540,000 distinct CDR3 sequences, approximately 22% of them singletons. This sample was also put to use in a study of T cells expressing NK-cell markers. That report adds: UMI-tagged 5'RACE template switching yielded the TCR beta cDNA.

Sequences were derived from CD4+ T cells sorted from PBMCs, sampled 11 to 12 days after vaccination. The receptors were gathered from a man aged 45-65 years who received an inactivated influenza vaccine.

The J gene is TRBJ2-7, the V gene TRBV6-2 or TRBV6-3; TRBD2 matches 8 bases. Germline CDR1 MNHEY, CDR2 SVGEGT. The CDR3 is 16 amino acids. With V trimmed by 2 bases and J by 1 base, 7 bases remained unmatched. CDR3 DNA: TGTGCCAGCAGTTACCTGAGCGGGAGAACTTCCTACGAGCAGTACTTC. It specifies CASSYLSGRTSYEQYF.

The chain recombines TRBV5-1 with TRBJ2-1; no definite D call. The germline gives CDR1 SGHRS, CDR2 YFSETQ. This CDR3 is built from 11 residues. V lost 4 bases, J lost 8 bases, and 7 bases lay in between. The CDR3 reads CASSRLYEQFF. The CDR3 nucleotides are TGCGCCAGCAGCCGATTGTATGAGCAGTTCTTC.

This clonotype was seen only a few times. The chain has TRBV28 and TRBJ2-7; no definite D call. Per germline, CDR1 MDHEN and CDR2 SYDVKM. CDR3 length: 12 amino acids. V was trimmed by 8 bases and J by 1 base, leaving 9 bases between them. This CDR3 is CASFKKSYEQYF. Written as DNA, the CDR3 is TGTGCCAGCTTCAAGAAGTCCTACGAGCAGTACTTC.

The rearrangement uses TRBV29-1 and TRBJ1-5; D remains ambiguous. This CDR3 region has 14 residues. Deletions cut 6 bases from V and 7 bases from J, with 19 bases between. Germline V gives CDR1 SQVTM, CDR2 ANQGSEA. For the CDR3, the DNA is TGCAGCGTCAGAGGATCCGATATCATGCAGCCCCAGCATTTT. Translating gives CSVRGSDIMQPQHF. The full variable domain, in which reference TRBV29-1 and TRBJ1-5 provide the parts outside the CDR3, is SAVISQKPSRDICQRGTSLTIQCQVDSQVTMMFWYRQQPGQSLTLIATANQGSEATYESGFVIDKFPISRPNLTFSTLTVSNMSPEDSSIYLCSVRGSDIMQPQHFGDGTRLSIL.

Ten or more counts support this clonotype. The chain joins TRBV5-5 to TRBJ2-2, with 11 nucleotides matching TRBD1. CDR1 is SGHKS, CDR2 YYEKEE, per germline (reference sequence). This CDR3 spans 14 amino acids. With V trimmed by 4 bases and J by 6 bases, 2 bases remained unmatched. The CDR3 region is CASSAGQGAGELFF. The CDR3 region has the DNA TGTGCCAGCAGCGCGGGACAGGGGGCCGGGGAGCTGTTTTTT.

This clonotype came up a few times. The chain combines TRBV3-1 with TRBJ2-3, with TRBD2 matching over 12 bases. In germline, CDR1 is LGHDT, CDR2 YNNKEL (reference sequence). Trimming cost V 2 bases and J 4 bases; bases outside gene matches: 4. The CDR3 loop spans 16 amino acids. In nucleotides, the CDR3 is TGTGCCAGCAGCCAACGGCTAGCGGGGGGGCCAGATACGCAGTATTTT. Protein: CASSQRLAGGPDTQYF.

The CDR3 region has the DNA TGTGCCATCAGTGAAGGTAGCGGGAGCGGGAATGAGCAGTTCTTC. As protein: CAISEGSGSGNEQFF. The chain links TRBV10-3 to TRBJ2-1; 9 bases agree with TRBD2. This CDR3 comprises 15 residues. CDR1 is ENHRY and CDR2 is SYGVKD in the germline V gene. V dropped 3 bases and J dropped 7; count of bases not matched to a gene: 7.

This chain links TRBV5-1 with TRBJ2-2; D possibly corresponds to TRBD1 (7 bases). V lost 7 bases and J 0 bases, leaving 10 bases between the germline ends. Germline V gives CDR1 SGHRS, CDR2 YFSETQ. The CDR3 has 14 residues. The CDR3 loop reads CASGGTANTGELFF. DNA of the CDR3: TGCGCCAGCGGCGGGACAGCGAACACCGGGGAGCTGTTTTTT.

The chain couples TRBV5-6 to TRBJ2-1, with unresolved D. Germline V lookup: CDR1 SGHDT, CDR2 YYEEEE. The CDR3 runs 11 residues. The V end was cut by 0 bases, the J end by 8 bases, with 3 bases between. CDR3: CASSLAHEQFF. For the CDR3, the DNA is TGTGCCAGCAGCTTGGCCCATGAGCAGTTCTTC.

The gene calls are TRBV20-1 and TRBJ2-5; perhaps TRBD2 as D (6 bases). The germline V gene has CDR1 DFQATT and CDR2 SNEGSKA (reference sequence). Trimming took off 4 bases at V and 1 base at J, with 10 bases between the two ends. This CDR3 has 13 residues. The CDR3 bases are TGCAGTGCTAAGACTAGGGTCCAAGAGACCCAGTACTTC. This encodes CSAKTRVQETQYF.

The chain employs TRBV6-1 and TRBJ2-3; D not resolved. The CDR3 sequence is 13 residues long. The ends were cut back, 7 bases at V and 4 bases at J, with 12 bases in the middle. Germline assignment: CDR1 MNHNS and CDR2 SASEGT. The CDR3 is CASMNRAADTQYF. The CDR3 coding sequence is TGTGCCAGCATGAATCGCGCTGCAGATACGCAGTATTTT.

The chain employs TRBV6-2 or TRBV6-3 and TRBJ2-6, with D unclear. This CDR3 has 18 residues. The V gene lost 2 bases and the J gene lost 0 bases, with 14 bases spanning the gap. The germline V gene encodes CDR1 MNHEY and CDR2 SVGEGT. The CDR3 here is CASSYNRASYSGANVLTF. Written as DNA, the CDR3 is TGTGCCAGCAGTTACAACCGGGCCAGCTACTCTGGGGCCAACGTCCTGACTTTC.

This clonotype has just a few counts. The J gene is TRBJ2-3, the V gene TRBV5-1, with D hard to call. Between the trimmed V and J ends, which lost 0 bases and 3 bases, there was a span of 11 bases. CDR3 length: 15 amino acids. CDR1 and CDR2 (germline): SGHRS, YFSETQ. CDR3 protein: CASSLGVGKTDTQYF. The CDR3 nucleotides are TGCGCCAGCAGCTTGGGGGTAGGGAAGACAGATACGCAGTATTTT. Looking up the rest from reference TRBV5-1 and TRBJ2-3 gives the full variable domain: KAGVTQTPRYLIKTRGQQVTLSCSPISGHRSVSWYQQTPGQGLQFLFEYFSETQRNKGNFPGRFSGRQFSNSRSEMNVSTLELGDSALYLCASSLGVGKTDTQYFGPGTRLTVL.

This clonotype was seen a handful of times. This rearrangement joins TRBV4-1 to TRBJ1-4, with TRBD1 as a possible D gene (6 bases). This CDR3 comprises 15 residues. CDR1 is MGHRA and CDR2 is YSYEKL in the germline V gene. V shed 5 bases and J shed 6 bases, with 16 bases lying between them. For the CDR3, the DNA is TGCGCCAGCAGCTTACGGGGGGGGCTCGATGAAAAACTGTTTTTT. It codes for CASSLRGGLDEKLFF.

This clonotype showed up many times. The chain employs TRBV5-1 and TRBJ1-1; the D is unclear. V dropped 5 bases and J dropped 2 bases, with 13 bases sitting between them. This CDR3 is 14 amino acids long. The germline V gene has CDR1 SGHRS and CDR2 YFSETQ. DNA for the CDR3: TGCGCCAGCAGGGAGGATTGGGGAAACACTGAAGCTTTCTTT. Translating gives CASREDWGNTEAFF.

The chain couples TRBV7-9 to TRBJ2-4, with D maybe TRBD2 (7 bases). The CDR3 is made up of 16 amino acids. V lost 3 bases to trimming and J lost 2 bases, with 14 bases between them. Germline values: CDR1 SEHNR, CDR2 FQNEAQ (reference sequence). CDR3 residues: CASSFSGEGPKNIQYF. CDR3 bases: TGTGCCAGCAGCTTTTCAGGGGAGGGGCCCAAAAACATTCAGTACTTC.

V usage is TRBV2 and J usage is TRBJ2-7; 9 nucleotides align to TRBD2. There are 13 residues in the CDR3. The ends lost 8 bases at V and 9 bases at J; junction bases unmatched: 11. CDR1 is SNHLY, CDR2 FYNNEI, per germline. The CDR3 loop is CASVASGIPGQYF. Written as DNA, the CDR3 is TGTGCCAGCGTCGCTAGCGGGATCCCCGGGCAGTACTTC. Supplemented by reference TRBV2 and TRBJ2-7, the full variable domain reads EPEVTQTPSHQVTQMGQEVILRCVPISNHLYFYWYRQILGQKVEFLVSFYNNEISEKSEIFDDQFSVERPDGSNFTLKIRSTKLEDSAMYFCASVASGIPGQYFGPGTRLTVT.

The V and J genes are TRBV3-1 and TRBJ1-1; 9 nucleotides align to TRBD1. J lost 11 bases, V lost 4 bases, and 11 bases had no gene match. This CDR3 comprises 14 residues. Germline CDR1 is LGHDT and CDR2 is YNNKEL (reference sequence). The CDR3 protein is CASSLSGTGFKAFF. CDR3 in DNA: TGTGCCAGCAGCCTCTCCGGGACAGGGTTTAAGGCTTTCTTT. Full variable domain (rest looked up from reference TRBV3-1 and TRBJ1-1): DTAVSQTPKYLVTQMGNDKSIKCEQNLGHDTMYWYKQDSKKFLKIMFSYNNKELIINETVPNRFSPKSPDKAHLNLHINSLELGDSAVYFCASSLSGTGFKAFFGQGTRLTVV.

This clonotype showed up many times. The V and J genes are TRBV4-2 and TRBJ1-6; D is uncertain. The CDR3 length is 18 residues. Germline V gene data show CDR1 as LGHNA and CDR2 as YNFKEQ. The V end was cut by 0 bases, the J end by 0 bases, with 12 bases between. The chain's CDR3 is CASSQDFRSSSYNSPLHF. The CDR3 region has the DNA TGTGCCAGCAGCCAAGATTTTAGGAGCAGCTCCTATAATTCACCCCTCCACTTT.

The chain joins TRBV6-2 or TRBV6-3 to TRBJ2-2; no reliable D call. The germline V gene encodes CDR1 MNHEY and CDR2 SVGEGT. V was cut by 10 bases and J by 1 base, with 13 bases left in between. This CDR3 region has 14 residues. The CDR3 DNA reads as TGTGCCACCGCGGCGGCAATGAACACCGGGGAGCTGTTTTTT. It codes for CATAAAMNTGELFF.

This clonotype was found a few times. The gene calls are TRBV12-3 or TRBV12-4 and TRBJ2-1; maybe TRBD2 (6 bases). The CDR3 totals 13 residues. With 8 bases removed from V and 2 bases from J, the gap between germline ends came to 10 bases. CDR3 DNA: TGTGCCAGCCTGGTAGCGGCCTACAATGAGCAGTTCTTC. Protein product: CASLVAAYNEQFF.

This clonotype appeared many times. The V gene is TRBV12-3 or TRBV12-4, the J gene TRBJ2-3; D is unclear. CDR3 length: 13 amino acids. The germline V and J ends were trimmed by 8 bases and 0 bases, with 9 bases remaining between them. CDR3 sequence (DNA): TGTGCCAGCCACCGAAGTAGCACAGATACGCAGTATTTT. It translates to CASHRSSTDTQYF.

There are a few counts of this clonotype. This chain links TRBV12-3 or TRBV12-4 with TRBJ2-7, with D unclear. This CDR3 is 14 amino acids long. V lost 6 bases and J 3 bases, leaving 15 bases between the germline ends. The CDR3 spells CASSPRRAIYEQYF. Written as DNA, the CDR3 is TGTGCCAGCAGCCCTCGACGGGCTATCTACGAGCAGTACTTC.

This clonotype appeared a few times. J is TRBJ1-2 and V is TRBV11-2; D unresolved. The CDR3 has 12 amino acids. CDR1 and CDR2 from the germline V gene are SGHAT and FQNNGV. V lost 8 bases and J lost 7, with 14 bases in between. CDR3 protein: CASSSNSFGYTF. The CDR3 bases are TGTGCCAGCTCCAGCAATAGCTTTGGCTACACCTTC.